The rows below give T cell receptor beta chains drawn from one sample of a study of CD8 T cells in Susac syndrome. TCRdb reanalysed the immunoSEQ multiplex PCR reads using MiXCR and keeps one entry per CDR3 protein. The sample shows approximately 130,000 distinct CDR3 sequences, about 95% of them seen only once. The sequenced sample consisted of CD4+ T cells from PBMCs. Receptors originate from a human donor in good health. CDR3s include the opening cysteine and the closing phenylalanine or tryptophan. A D gene is named only where the DNA matches it firmly. Not every row has a clone size; where given, it reads once, few, many or a size class.

TRBD2	TRBV7-2	16	-	TRBJ2-7	TGTGCCAGCAGCCTGGGACTAGCGGGAGCTTTCTACGAGCAGTACTTC	CASSLGLAGAFYEQYF
-	TRBV20-1	13	-	TRBJ2-2	TGCAGTGCAATCATGGGGAACACCGGGGAGCTGTTTTTT	CSAIMGNTGELFF
-	TRBV2	12	-	TRBJ1-6	TGTGCCAGCCGGGACAACAATTCACCCCTCCACTTT	CASRDNNSPLHF
TRBD1	TRBV3-1	17	-	TRBJ1-2	TGTGCCAGCAGCCTAGGACAGGGGCCATCCACTAACTATGGCTATACCTTC	CASSLGQGPSTNYGYTF
-	TRBV5-4	14	-	TRBJ2-1	TGTGCCAGCAGCTTCGGAGCGTCGCGGAATGAGCAGTTCTTC	CASSFGASRNEQFF
-	TRBV29-1	19	once	TRBJ2-3	TGCAGCGTTCCCCTGGGGTTTGGCTCTGGCCCGCTCGGCACAGATACGCAGTATTTT	CSVPLGFGSGPLGTDTQYF
TRBD1	TRBV6-2/TRBV6-3	16	-	TRBJ2-3	TGTGCCAGCAGTTATTCGGACAGGGGGCGGACAGATACGCAGTATTTT	CASSYSDRGRTDTQYF
-	TRBV7-9	13	-	TRBJ1-1	TGTGCCGCTGTCCGGACAGTCGGATCTGAAGCTTTCTTT	CAAVRTVGSEAFF
TRBD2	TRBV5-1	15	once	TRBJ2-1	TGCGCCAGCAGCTCCGGGACTAGCGGTCCCAATGAGCAGTTCTTC	CASSSGTSGPNEQFF
-	TRBV2	16	-	TRBJ1-3	TGTGCCAGCAGTGAAGGGCAGGCTCATTCTGGAAACACCATATATTTT	CASSEGQAHSGNTIYF
TRBD1	TRBV2	13	-	TRBJ2-7	TGTGCCAGCAGGACACAGGGGACCCACGAGCAGTACTTC	CASRTQGTHEQYF
TRBD1	TRBV19	15	-	TRBJ2-3	TGTGCCAGTAGTCAACGGACAGGGGGAGCAGATACGCAGTATTTT	CASSQRTGGADTQYF
-	TRBV7-6	12	-	TRBJ2-7	TGTGCCAGCAGCAAAACGTTTGACGAGCAGTACTTC	CASSKTFDEQYF
-	TRBV6-6	12	once	TRBJ2-3	TGTGCCAGCCACTACCGAGTGGATACGCAGTATTTT	CASHYRVDTQYF
-	TRBV14	14	-	TRBJ1-6	TGTGCCAGCAGCCTGGGATCCTATAATTCACCCCTCCACTTT	CASSLGSYNSPLHF
-	TRBV9	16	-	TRBJ2-1	TGTGCCAGCAGCGTAGGTCAGGAGAGCTCCTACAATGAGCAGTTCTTC	CASSVGQESSYNEQFF
-	TRBV7-2	13	-	TRBJ2-3	TGTGCCAGCAGCTCGCTACGCGCAGATACGCAGTATTTT	CASSSLRADTQYF
TRBD1	TRBV20-1	14	-	TRBJ1-3	TGCAGTGCTAGAGACGGGGGACAGCGAAACACCATATATTTT	CSARDGGQRNTIYF
TRBD1	TRBV30	14	once	TRBJ1-5	TGTGCCTGGAGTCTTGGACAGGGCAATCAGCCCCAGCATTTT	CAWSLGQGNQPQHF
TRBD1	TRBV18	17	-	TRBJ1-1	TGTGCCAGCTCACCACCGAGGACAGGGGTGTTGAACACTGAAGCTTTCTTT	CASSPPRTGVLNTEAFF
-	TRBV2	14	-	TRBJ1-5	TGTGCCAGCAGTGAAGGTGTTTCGGTTCAGCCCCAGCATTTT	CASSEGVSVQPQHF
TRBD2	TRBV29-1	14	-	TRBJ2-1	TGCAGCGTGGATAATAGCGGGGGTTTCAATGAGCAGTTCTTC	CSVDNSGGFNEQFF